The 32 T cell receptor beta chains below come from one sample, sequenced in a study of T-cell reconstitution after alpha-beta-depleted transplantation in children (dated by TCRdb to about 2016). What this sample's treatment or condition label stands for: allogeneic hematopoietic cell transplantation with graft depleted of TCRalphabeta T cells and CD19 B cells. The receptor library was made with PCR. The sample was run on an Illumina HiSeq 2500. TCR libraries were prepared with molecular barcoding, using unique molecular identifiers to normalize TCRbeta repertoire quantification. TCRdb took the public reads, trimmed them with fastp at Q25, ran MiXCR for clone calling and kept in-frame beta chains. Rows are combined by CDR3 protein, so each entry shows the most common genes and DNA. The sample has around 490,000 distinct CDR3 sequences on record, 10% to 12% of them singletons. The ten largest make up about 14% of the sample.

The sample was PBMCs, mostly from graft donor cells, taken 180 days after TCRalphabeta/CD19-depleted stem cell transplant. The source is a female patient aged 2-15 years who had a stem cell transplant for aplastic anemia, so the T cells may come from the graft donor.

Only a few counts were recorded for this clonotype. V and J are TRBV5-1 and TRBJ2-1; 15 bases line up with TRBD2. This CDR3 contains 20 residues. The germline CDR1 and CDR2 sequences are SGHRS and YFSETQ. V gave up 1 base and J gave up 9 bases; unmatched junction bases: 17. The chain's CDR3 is CASSLTNPGLAGGYNSEQFF. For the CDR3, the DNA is TGCGCCAGCAGCTTGACCAATCCGGGACTAGCGGGAGGCTATAATAGTGAGCAGTTCTTC.

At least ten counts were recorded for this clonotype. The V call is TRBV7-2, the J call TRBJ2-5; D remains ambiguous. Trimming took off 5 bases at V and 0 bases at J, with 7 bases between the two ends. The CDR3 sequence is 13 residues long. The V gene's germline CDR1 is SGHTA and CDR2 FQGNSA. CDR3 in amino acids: CASSPRYQETQYF. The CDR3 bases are TGTGCCAGCAGCCCGAGGTACCAAGAGACCCAGTACTTC.

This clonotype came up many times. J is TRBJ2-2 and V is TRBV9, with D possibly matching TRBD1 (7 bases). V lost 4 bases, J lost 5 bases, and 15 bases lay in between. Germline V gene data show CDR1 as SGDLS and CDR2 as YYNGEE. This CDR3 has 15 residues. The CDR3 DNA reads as TGTGCCAGCAGCCCCAGGGGGGAAAGAACCGGGGAGCTGTTTTTT. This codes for CASSPRGERTGELFF.

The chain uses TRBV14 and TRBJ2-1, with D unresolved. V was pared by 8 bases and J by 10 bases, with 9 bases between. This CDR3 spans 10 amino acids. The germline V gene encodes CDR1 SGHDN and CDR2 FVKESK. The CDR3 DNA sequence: TGTGCCAGCCGCTCAAGAGAGCAGTTCTTC. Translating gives CASRSREQFF.

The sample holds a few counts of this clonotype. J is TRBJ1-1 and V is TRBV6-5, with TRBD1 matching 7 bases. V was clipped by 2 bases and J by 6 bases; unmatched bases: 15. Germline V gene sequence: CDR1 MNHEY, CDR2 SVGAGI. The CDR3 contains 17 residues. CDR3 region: CASSYKDRPYKRAEAFF. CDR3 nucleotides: TGTGCCAGCAGTTACAAGGACAGGCCTTATAAGAGGGCTGAAGCTTTCTTT.

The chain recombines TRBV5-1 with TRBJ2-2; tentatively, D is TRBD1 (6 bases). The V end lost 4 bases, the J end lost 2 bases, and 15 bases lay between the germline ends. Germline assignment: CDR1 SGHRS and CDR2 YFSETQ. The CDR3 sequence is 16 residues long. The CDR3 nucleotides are TGCGCCAGCAGCGGGTCCGGGACACCCAACACCGGGGAGCTGTTTTTT. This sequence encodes CASSGSGTPNTGELFF.

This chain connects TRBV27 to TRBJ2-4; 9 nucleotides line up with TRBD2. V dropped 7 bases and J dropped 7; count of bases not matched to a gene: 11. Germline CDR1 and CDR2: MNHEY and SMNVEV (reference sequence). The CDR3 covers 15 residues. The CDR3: CASKPGAGGPNIQYF. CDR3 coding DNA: TGTGCCAGCAAGCCCGGGGCGGGAGGGCCGAACATTCAGTACTTC.

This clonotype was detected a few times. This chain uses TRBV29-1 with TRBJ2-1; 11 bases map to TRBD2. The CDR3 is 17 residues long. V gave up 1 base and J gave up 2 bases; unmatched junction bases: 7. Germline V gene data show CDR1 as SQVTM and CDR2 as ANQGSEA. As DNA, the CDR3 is TGCAGCGTTGAAGTTTTTGAGACTAGCGGGACCTACAATGAGCAGTTCTTC. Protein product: CSVEVFETSGTYNEQFF.

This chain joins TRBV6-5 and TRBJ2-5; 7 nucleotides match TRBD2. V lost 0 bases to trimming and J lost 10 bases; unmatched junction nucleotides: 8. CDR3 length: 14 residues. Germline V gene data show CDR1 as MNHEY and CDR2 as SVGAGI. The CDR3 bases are TGTGCCAGCAGTTACTCCTTCACCCGGGAGGACCAGTACTTC. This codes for CASSYSFTREDQYF.

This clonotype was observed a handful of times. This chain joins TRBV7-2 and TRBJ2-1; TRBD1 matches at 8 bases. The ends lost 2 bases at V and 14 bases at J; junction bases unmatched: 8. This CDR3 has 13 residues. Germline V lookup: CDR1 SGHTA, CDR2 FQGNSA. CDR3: CASSLSPGQVKFF. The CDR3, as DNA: TGTGCCAGCAGCTTATCCCCGGGACAGGTCAAGTTCTTC.

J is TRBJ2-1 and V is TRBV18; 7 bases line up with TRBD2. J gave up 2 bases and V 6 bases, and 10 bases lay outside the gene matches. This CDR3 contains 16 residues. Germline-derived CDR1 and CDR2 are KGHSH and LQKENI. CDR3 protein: CASSQWGGSPYNEQFF. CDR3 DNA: TGTGCCAGCTCTCAATGGGGCGGGAGTCCCTACAATGAGCAGTTCTTC.

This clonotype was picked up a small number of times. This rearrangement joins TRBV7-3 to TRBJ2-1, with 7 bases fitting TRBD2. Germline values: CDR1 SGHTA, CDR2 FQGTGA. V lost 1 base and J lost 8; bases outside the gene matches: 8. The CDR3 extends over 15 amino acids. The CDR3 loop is CASSLRAGAPHEQFF. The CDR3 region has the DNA TGTGCCAGCAGCTTAAGGGCGGGAGCTCCCCATGAGCAGTTCTTC.

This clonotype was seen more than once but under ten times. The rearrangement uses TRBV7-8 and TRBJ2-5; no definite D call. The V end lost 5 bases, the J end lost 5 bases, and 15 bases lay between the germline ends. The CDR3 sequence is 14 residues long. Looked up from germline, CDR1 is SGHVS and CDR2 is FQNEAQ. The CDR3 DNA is TGTGCCAGCAGCCCCCCGGAGTTGGTCGAGACCCAGTACTTC. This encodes CASSPPELVETQYF.

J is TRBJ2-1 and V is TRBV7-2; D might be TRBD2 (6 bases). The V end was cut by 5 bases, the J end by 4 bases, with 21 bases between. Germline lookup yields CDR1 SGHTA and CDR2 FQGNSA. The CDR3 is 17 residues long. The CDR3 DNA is TGTGCCAGCAGCCCCGCCCCTCTAGCGTCAGCTTACAATGAGCAGTTCTTC. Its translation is CASSPAPLASAYNEQFF.

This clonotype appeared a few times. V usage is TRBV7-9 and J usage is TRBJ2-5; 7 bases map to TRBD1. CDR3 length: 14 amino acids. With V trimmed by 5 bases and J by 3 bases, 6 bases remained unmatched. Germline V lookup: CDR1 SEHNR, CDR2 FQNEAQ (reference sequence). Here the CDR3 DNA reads TGTGCCAGCAGCCCGAGAGGGGGCGAAGAGACCCAGTACTTC. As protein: CASSPRGGEETQYF.

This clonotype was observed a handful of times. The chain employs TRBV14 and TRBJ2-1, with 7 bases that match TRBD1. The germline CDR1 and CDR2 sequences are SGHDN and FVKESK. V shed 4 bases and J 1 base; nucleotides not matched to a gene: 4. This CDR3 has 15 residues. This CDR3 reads CASSRNRGSYNEQFF. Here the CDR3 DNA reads TGTGCCAGCAGCCGTAACAGGGGTTCCTACAATGAGCAGTTCTTC.

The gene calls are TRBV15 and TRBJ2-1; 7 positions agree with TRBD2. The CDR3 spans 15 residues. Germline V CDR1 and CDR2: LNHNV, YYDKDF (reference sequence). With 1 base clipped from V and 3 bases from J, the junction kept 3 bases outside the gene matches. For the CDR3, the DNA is TGTGCCACCAGCAGAGCTGGACTAGACTACAATGAGCAGTTCTTC. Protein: CATSRAGLDYNEQFF.

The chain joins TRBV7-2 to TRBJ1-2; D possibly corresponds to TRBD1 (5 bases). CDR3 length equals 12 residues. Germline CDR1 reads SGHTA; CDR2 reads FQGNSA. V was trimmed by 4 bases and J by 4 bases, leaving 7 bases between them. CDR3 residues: CASSWDPYGYTF. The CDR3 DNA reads TGTGCCAGCAGCTGGGACCCCTATGGCTACACCTTC.

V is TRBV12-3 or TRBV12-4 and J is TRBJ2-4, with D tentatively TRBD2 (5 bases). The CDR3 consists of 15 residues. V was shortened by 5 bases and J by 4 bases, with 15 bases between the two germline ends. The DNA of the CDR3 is TGTGCCAGCAGTCCGAGAGGGCAGAGAAAAAACATTCAGTACTTC. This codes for CASSPRGQRKNIQYF.

As DNA, the CDR3 is TGTGCCAGCAGACCCTGGGGGGAGACCGAGCAGTACTTC. It specifies CASRPWGETEQYF. J is TRBJ2-7 and V is TRBV6-2 or TRBV6-3; D is possibly TRBD2 (6 bases). The V and J ends lost 6 bases and 6 bases respectively, with 15 bases between them. The CDR3 totals 13 residues. Germline V lookup: CDR1 MNHEY, CDR2 SVGEGT.

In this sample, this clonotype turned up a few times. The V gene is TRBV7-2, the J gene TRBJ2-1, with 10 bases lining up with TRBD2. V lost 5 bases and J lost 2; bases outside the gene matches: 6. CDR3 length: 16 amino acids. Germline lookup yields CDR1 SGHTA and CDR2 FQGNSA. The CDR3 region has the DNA TGTGCCAGCAGCGCACTGACTAGCGGGCCCTACAATGAGCAGTTCTTC. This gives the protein CASSALTSGPYNEQFF. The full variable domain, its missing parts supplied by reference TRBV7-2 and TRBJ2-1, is GAGVSQSPSNKVTEKGKDVELRCDPISGHTALYWYRQSLGQGLEFLIYFQGNSAPDKSGLPSDRFSAERTGGSVSTLTIQRTQQEDSAVYLCASSALTSGPYNEQFFGPGTRLTVL.

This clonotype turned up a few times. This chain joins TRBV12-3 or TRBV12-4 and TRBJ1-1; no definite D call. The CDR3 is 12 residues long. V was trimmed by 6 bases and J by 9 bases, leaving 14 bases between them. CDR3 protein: CASSPFLAKAFF. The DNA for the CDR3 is TGTGCCAGCAGCCCCTTCCTGGCAAAAGCTTTCTTT.

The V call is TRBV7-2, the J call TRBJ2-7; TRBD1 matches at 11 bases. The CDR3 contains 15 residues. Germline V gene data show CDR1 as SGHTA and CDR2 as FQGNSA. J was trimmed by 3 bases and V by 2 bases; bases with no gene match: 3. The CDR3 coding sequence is TGTGCCAGCAGCTTAAGGGACAGGGGGGGCTACGAGCAGTACGTC. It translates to CASSLRDRGGYEQYV.

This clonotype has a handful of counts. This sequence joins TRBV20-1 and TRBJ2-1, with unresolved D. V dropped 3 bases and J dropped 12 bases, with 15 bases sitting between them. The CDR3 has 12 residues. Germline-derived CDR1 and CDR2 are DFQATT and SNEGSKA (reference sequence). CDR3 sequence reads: CSASYKEMRQFF. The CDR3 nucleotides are TGCAGTGCTAGTTACAAAGAAATGAGGCAGTTCTTC.

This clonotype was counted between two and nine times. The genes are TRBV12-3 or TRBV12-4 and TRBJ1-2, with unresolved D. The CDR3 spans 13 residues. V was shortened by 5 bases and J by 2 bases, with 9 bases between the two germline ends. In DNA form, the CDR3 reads TGTGCCAGCAGTGCCCGTGGCAACTATGGCTACACCTTC. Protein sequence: CASSARGNYGYTF.

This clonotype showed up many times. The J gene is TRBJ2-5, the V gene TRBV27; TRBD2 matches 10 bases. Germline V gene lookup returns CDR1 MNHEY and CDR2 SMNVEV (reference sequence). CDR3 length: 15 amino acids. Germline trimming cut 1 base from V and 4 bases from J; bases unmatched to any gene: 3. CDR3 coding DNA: TGTGCCAGCAGTTTATTTAGCGGGGGGCCAGAGACCCAGTACTTC. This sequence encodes CASSLFSGGPETQYF.

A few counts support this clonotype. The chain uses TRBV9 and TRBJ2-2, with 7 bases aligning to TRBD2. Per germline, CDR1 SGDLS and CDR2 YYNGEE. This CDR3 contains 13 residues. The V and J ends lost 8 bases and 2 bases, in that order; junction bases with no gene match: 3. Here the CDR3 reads CASLAANTGELFF. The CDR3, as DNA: TGTGCCAGTCTAGCGGCAAACACCGGGGAGCTGTTTTTT.

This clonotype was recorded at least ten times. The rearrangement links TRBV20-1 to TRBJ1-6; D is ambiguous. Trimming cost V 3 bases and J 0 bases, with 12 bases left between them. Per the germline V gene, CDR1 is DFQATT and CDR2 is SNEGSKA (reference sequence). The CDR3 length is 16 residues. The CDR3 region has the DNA TGCAGTGCTAGGTTTCCAGCGAGCTCCTATAATTCACCCCTCCACTTT. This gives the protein CSARFPASSYNSPLHF.

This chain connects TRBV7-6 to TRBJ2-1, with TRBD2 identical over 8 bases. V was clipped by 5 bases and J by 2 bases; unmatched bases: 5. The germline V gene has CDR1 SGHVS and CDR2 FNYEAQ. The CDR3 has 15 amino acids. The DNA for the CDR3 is TGTGCCAGCAGCCAAGGCGGGGGGACCTACAATGAGCAGTTCTTC. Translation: CASSQGGGTYNEQFF.

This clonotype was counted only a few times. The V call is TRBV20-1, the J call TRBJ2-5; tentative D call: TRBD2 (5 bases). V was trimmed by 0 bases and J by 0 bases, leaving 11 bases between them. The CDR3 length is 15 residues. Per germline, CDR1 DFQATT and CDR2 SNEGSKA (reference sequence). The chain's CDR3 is CSARDPRRYQETQYF. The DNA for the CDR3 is TGCAGTGCTAGAGACCCAAGGAGGTACCAAGAGACCCAGTACTTC.

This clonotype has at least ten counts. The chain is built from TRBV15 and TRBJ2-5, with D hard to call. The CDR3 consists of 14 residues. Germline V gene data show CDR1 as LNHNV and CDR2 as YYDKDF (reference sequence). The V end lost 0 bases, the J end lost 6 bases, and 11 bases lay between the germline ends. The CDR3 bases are TGTGCCACCAGCAGAGATAAAGTCAGACAGACCCAGTACTTC. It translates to CATSRDKVRQTQYF.

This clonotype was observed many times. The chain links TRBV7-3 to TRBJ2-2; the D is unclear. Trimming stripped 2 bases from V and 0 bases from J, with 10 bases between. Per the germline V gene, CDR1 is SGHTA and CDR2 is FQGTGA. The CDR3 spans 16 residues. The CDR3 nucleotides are TGTGCCAGCAGCTTAGGTGCGGCCTCGAACACCGGGGAGCTGTTTTTT. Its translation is CASSLGAASNTGELFF.